Here is one T cell receptor (beta chain) with its context. The method was immunoSEQ multiplex PCR; TCRdb's version includes in-frame clones alone and lacks a portion of them. Of approximately 300,000 clones listed, roughly 90% were seen once; the top ten hold roughly 4%. This sample is part of a study of blood T cell repertoires in COVID-19. Study as a whole: Both acute and convalescent COVID-19 samples were obtained from the United States, Italy and Spain.

This CDR3 region has 14 residues. Trimming cost V 4 bases and J 5 bases; bases outside gene matches: 5. Per germline, CDR1 MNHEY and CDR2 SVGAGI. Sequencing was done on a sample of peripheral blood. The chain uses TRBV6-5 and TRBJ1-2, with 9 bases identical to TRBD1. The sequence derives from a woman aged 45-65 years with active or convalescent COVID-19. CDR3 in amino acids: CASSWGQGSYGYTF. The CDR3 nucleotides read TGTGCCAGCAGTTGGGGACAGGGCTCTTATGGCTACACCTTC.